This T cell receptor (beta chain) is drawn from a study of T cell repertoires in cytomegalovirus infection. As for the study in general: The authors used CMV epitopes that were HLA-C-restricted (recently identified) and HLA-B-restricted (well studied). The study's findings and limits: HLA-C-restricted CMV-specific TCR beta clonotypes were dominant in the ex vivo response.

CDR1 and CDR2 (germline): SGHVS, FQNEAQ. Trimming took off 10 bases at V and 6 bases at J, with 16 bases between the two ends. The CDR3 is made up of 13 amino acids. Using its own MiXCR run on the reads, TCRdb lists one record per CDR3 protein. The repertoire holds roughly 990,000 distinct CDR3 sequences, with approximately 33% as singletons. Comments on this clonotype: Its specificity is unknown.

The specimen comprised cultured CD8+ T cells from PBMCs, sampled from culture after CMV antigen stimulation. The chain combines TRBV7-8 with TRBJ2-1; D may be TRBD1 or TRBD2 (6 bases each). The sequence derives from a human donor in good health (CMV status not recorded). Some clones in this sample may be carry-over from other donors' samples. The CDR3 reads CATFGRGGNEQFF. The CDR3 DNA is TGTGCCACCTTTGGCAGGGGAGGCAATGAGCAGTTCTTC.